Listed below are T cell receptor beta chains from one sample, sequenced in a study of cytomegalovirus exposure and HLA in healthy donors. The method was immunoSEQ multiplex PCR; TCRdb's version includes in-frame clones alone and lacks a portion of them. The data show 150,000 to 200,000 clones, with more than 65% seen just once and 2.5% to 3% held by the top ten. The sample consisted of PBMCs. Every receptor here comes from a woman in her thirties or forties in good health and CMV-seropositive. CDR3s include the opening cysteine and the closing phenylalanine or tryptophan. D genes are given only for firm matches. Clone size appears in some rows only: once, few, many, or a class for an expanded clone.

j_gene: TRBJ2-7; abundance: .; d_gene: .; v_gene: TRBV16; CDR3aa: CASSRQGLSYEQYF; CDR3nt: TGTGCCAGCAGCCGCCAGGGATTGTCCTACGAGCAGTACTTC
j_gene: TRBJ1-2; abundance: .; d_gene: TRBD1; v_gene: TRBV15; CDR3aa: CATSESGGFLAYGYTF; CDR3nt: TGTGCCACCAGCGAGTCAGGGGGATTCTTAGCATATGGCTACACCTTC
j_gene: TRBJ2-7; abundance: once; d_gene: TRBD2; v_gene: TRBV5-4; CDR3aa: CASSWGLANSYEQYF; CDR3nt: TGTGCCAGCAGTTGGGGACTAGCGAACTCCTACGAGCAGTACTTC
j_gene: TRBJ2-4; abundance: .; d_gene: .; v_gene: TRBV7-2; CDR3aa: CASSSQDKNIQYF; CDR3nt: TGTGCCAGCAGCTCCCAGGACAAAAACATTCAGTACTTC
j_gene: TRBJ2-7; abundance: .; d_gene: .; v_gene: TRBV2; CDR3aa: CASSDSQGTYEQYF; CDR3nt: TGTGCCAGCAGTGATTCCCAGGGGACCTACGAGCAGTACTTC
j_gene: TRBJ1-2; abundance: .; d_gene: .; v_gene: TRBV4-3; CDR3aa: CASSQDSGGPYGYTF; CDR3nt: TGCGCCAGCAGCCAAGACTCTGGGGGCCCCTATGGCTACACCTTC
j_gene: TRBJ1-1; abundance: .; d_gene: TRBD1; v_gene: TRBV28; CDR3aa: CASRGQLEAFF; CDR3nt: TGTGCCAGCAGGGGACAGCTTGAAGCTTTCTTT
j_gene: TRBJ1-6; abundance: .; d_gene: .; v_gene: TRBV14; CDR3aa: CASSQDRGGNSPLHF; CDR3nt: TGTGCCAGCAGCCAAGATCGGGGAGGTAATTCACCCCTCCACTTT
j_gene: TRBJ2-1; abundance: .; d_gene: TRBD2; v_gene: TRBV18; CDR3aa: CASSPYGGEYNEQFF; CDR3nt: TGTGCCAGCTCACCATACGGGGGGGAGTACAATGAGCAGTTCTTC
j_gene: TRBJ2-2; abundance: .; d_gene: .; v_gene: TRBV4-2; CDR3aa: CASSQAPRGSNTGELFF; CDR3nt: TGTGCCAGCAGCCAAGCTCCGCGGGGCTCTAACACCGGGGAGCTGTTTTTT
j_gene: TRBJ2-3; abundance: few; d_gene: TRBD2; v_gene: TRBV5-1; CDR3aa: CASSSLAGGTDTQYF; CDR3nt: TGCGCCAGCAGCTCTTTAGCGGGGGGCACAGATACGCAGTATTTT
j_gene: TRBJ1-2; abundance: .; d_gene: .; v_gene: TRBV5-4; CDR3aa: CASSLAGEFYGYTF; CDR3nt: TGTGCCAGCAGCTTGGCCGGGGAGTTCTATGGCTACACCTTC
j_gene: TRBJ2-7; abundance: .; d_gene: .; v_gene: TRBV9; CDR3aa: CASSPLGCSAREQYF; CDR3nt: TGTGCCAGCAGCCCCCTTGGGTGCAGTGCGCGGGAGCAGTACTTC
j_gene: TRBJ2-3; abundance: .; d_gene: TRBD2; v_gene: TRBV18; CDR3aa: CASFRSGSSTDTQYF; CDR3nt: TGTGCCAGCTTTCGTAGCGGGTCTAGCACAGATACGCAGTATTTT
j_gene: TRBJ1-4; abundance: .; d_gene: .; v_gene: TRBV27; CDR3aa: CASRPLGGGEKLFF; CDR3nt: TGTGCCAGCAGGCCTTTGGGGGGGGGTGAAAAACTGTTTTTT
j_gene: TRBJ2-1; abundance: .; d_gene: TRBD2; v_gene: TRBV27; CDR3aa: CASSWRTSESYNEQFF; CDR3nt: TGTGCCAGCAGTTGGAGGACTAGCGAATCCTACAATGAGCAGTTCTTC
j_gene: TRBJ2-7; abundance: .; d_gene: TRBD2; v_gene: TRBV2; CDR3aa: CASSESGRAGYEQYF; CDR3nt: TGTGCCAGCAGCGAAAGCGGGAGGGCCGGTTACGAGCAGTACTTC
j_gene: TRBJ2-7; abundance: few; d_gene: TRBD2; v_gene: TRBV7-2; CDR3aa: CASSLFVTGGYEQYF; CDR3nt: TGTGCCAGCAGCTTATTTGTGACGGGAGGATACGAGCAGTACTTC
j_gene: TRBJ2-5; abundance: .; d_gene: .; v_gene: TRBV5-1; CDR3aa: CASREQGLETQYF; CDR3nt: TGCGCCAGCCGGGAACAGGGTCTGGAGACCCAGTACTTC
j_gene: TRBJ2-7; abundance: few; d_gene: .; v_gene: TRBV28; CDR3aa: CASSLFQTVTGEQYF; CDR3nt: TGTGCCAGCAGTTTATTCCAGACAGTTACGGGCGAGCAGTACTTC
j_gene: TRBJ1-2; abundance: .; d_gene: TRBD1; v_gene: TRBV5-6; CDR3aa: CASSADSRGPIYGYTF; CDR3nt: TGTGCCAGCAGCGCAGATTCCAGGGGGCCTATATATGGCTACACCTTC
j_gene: TRBJ1-1; abundance: .; d_gene: .; v_gene: TRBV6-1; CDR3aa: CASSERFRDTEAFF; CDR3nt: TGTGCCAGCAGTGAAAGGTTCCGGGATACTGAAGCTTTCTTT
j_gene: TRBJ2-5; abundance: .; d_gene: .; v_gene: TRBV29-1; CDR3aa: CSVVTGLGSETQYF; CDR3nt: TGCAGCGTTGTCACGGGGTTGGGGTCAGAGACCCAGTACTTC
j_gene: TRBJ2-7; abundance: .; d_gene: TRBD2; v_gene: TRBV28; CDR3aa: CASSFVTSGYEQYF; CDR3nt: TGTGCCAGCAGTTTCGTGACTAGCGGCTACGAGCAGTACTTC
j_gene: TRBJ1-4; abundance: .; d_gene: .; v_gene: TRBV6-1; CDR3aa: CASRKYRTNEKLFF; CDR3nt: TGTGCCAGCAGGAAATACAGGACCAATGAAAAACTGTTTTTT
j_gene: TRBJ1-2; abundance: .; d_gene: .; v_gene: TRBV6-5; CDR3aa: CASSFGGAYGYTF; CDR3nt: TGTGCCAGCTCTTTTGGGGGGGCCTATGGCTACACCTTC
j_gene: TRBJ1-5; abundance: .; d_gene: TRBD1; v_gene: TRBV5-8; CDR3aa: CASSLALDTGGRRHF; CDR3nt: TGTGCCAGCAGCTTGGCATTAGATACAGGGGGCCGACGGCATTTT
j_gene: TRBJ1-1; abundance: .; d_gene: TRBD1; v_gene: TRBV5-6; CDR3aa: CASSGQTGSNTEAFF; CDR3nt: TGTGCCAGCAGCGGACAGACAGGGTCGAACACTGAAGCTTTCTTT
j_gene: TRBJ2-7; abundance: few; d_gene: .; v_gene: TRBV29-1; CDR3aa: CSVEDGGGSYEQYF; CDR3nt: TGCAGCGTTGAAGATGGGGGCGGATCCTACGAGCAGTACTTC
j_gene: TRBJ2-7; abundance: .; d_gene: .; v_gene: TRBV29-1; CDR3aa: CSVRRSLDISYEQYF; CDR3nt: TGCAGCGTGCGACGAAGCTTGGACATCTCCTACGAGCAGTACTTC
j_gene: TRBJ2-3; abundance: .; d_gene: .; v_gene: TRBV7-8; CDR3aa: CASSLPGLQDTQYF; CDR3nt: TGTGCCAGCAGCCTTCCCGGACTGCAAGATACGCAGTATTTT
j_gene: TRBJ1-1; abundance: few; d_gene: .; v_gene: TRBV27; CDR3aa: CASSSWTEENTEAFF; CDR3nt: TGTGCCAGCAGTTCCTGGACGGAGGAGAACACTGAAGCTTTCTTT
j_gene: TRBJ2-3; abundance: .; d_gene: .; v_gene: TRBV28; CDR3aa: CASGSSGFVDTQYF; CDR3nt: TGTGCCAGCGGGAGCAGCGGTTTCGTCGATACGCAGTATTTT
j_gene: TRBJ2-2; abundance: .; d_gene: TRBD2; v_gene: TRBV6-5; CDR3aa: CASRLAGANTGELFF; CDR3nt: TGTGCCAGCAGACTAGCGGGGGCGAACACCGGGGAGCTGTTTTTT
j_gene: TRBJ2-6; abundance: .; d_gene: .; v_gene: TRBV9; CDR3aa: CASSSTRLFRVGANVLTF; CDR3nt: TGTGCCAGCAGCTCAACGCGCTTGTTTCGGGTTGGGGCCAACGTCCTGACTTTC
j_gene: TRBJ1-2; abundance: .; d_gene: .; v_gene: TRBV5-6; CDR3aa: CASSLWGVNYGYPF; CDR3nt: TGTGCCAGCAGCTTGTGGGGGGTGAACTATGGCTACCCCTTC
j_gene: TRBJ1-5; abundance: .; d_gene: TRBD1; v_gene: TRBV15; CDR3aa: CATSYTAQGAIRQPQHF; CDR3nt: TGTGCCACCAGCTATACGGCACAGGGGGCTATTAGGCAGCCCCAGCATTTT
j_gene: TRBJ2-7; abundance: .; d_gene: TRBD1; v_gene: TRBV9; CDR3aa: CASSIGQGNSYEQYF; CDR3nt: TGTGCCAGCAGCATCGGACAGGGGAATTCCTACGAGCAGTACTTC
j_gene: TRBJ1-6; abundance: once; d_gene: TRBD1; v_gene: TRBV2; CDR3aa: CASSEVPGQGAVLHF; CDR3nt: TGTGCCAGCAGTGAAGTTCCCGGACAGGGCGCCGTCCTCCACTTT
j_gene: TRBJ1-5; abundance: .; d_gene: TRBD1; v_gene: TRBV5-6; CDR3aa: CASSRTGGDQPQHF; CDR3nt: TGTGCCAGCAGCCGGACAGGGGGTGATCAGCCCCAGCATTTT
j_gene: TRBJ2-3; abundance: .; d_gene: TRBD2; v_gene: TRBV28; CDR3aa: CASGGEGLTDTQYF; CDR3nt: TGTGCCAGCGGGGGGGAGGGATTAACAGATACGCAGTATTTT
j_gene: TRBJ1-6; abundance: .; d_gene: TRBD1; v_gene: TRBV19; CDR3aa: CASSEYGQVYNSPLHF; CDR3nt: TGTGCCAGTAGTGAGTACGGACAGGTTTATAATTCACCCCTCCACTTT
j_gene: TRBJ2-7; abundance: once; d_gene: .; v_gene: TRBV5-1; CDR3aa: CASRGGTDLNF; CDR3nt: TGCGCCAGCAGGGGCGGGACGGACCTGAACTTC
j_gene: TRBJ2-7; abundance: .; d_gene: TRBD2; v_gene: TRBV7-2; CDR3aa: CASTLSGGPYEQYF; CDR3nt: TGTGCCAGCACCCTTAGCGGGGGACCCTACGAGCAGTACTTC
j_gene: TRBJ1-3; abundance: .; d_gene: .; v_gene: TRBV28; CDR3aa: CASSSPENGNTIYF; CDR3nt: TGTGCCAGCAGTTCCCCCGAGAACGGAAACACCATATATTTT
j_gene: TRBJ2-7; abundance: .; d_gene: TRBD2; v_gene: TRBV18; CDR3aa: CASSPLLAGVRHEQYF; CDR3nt: TGTGCCAGCTCACCTTTACTAGCGGGAGTAAGGCACGAGCAGTACTTC
j_gene: TRBJ1-1; abundance: .; d_gene: TRBD1; v_gene: TRBV6-5; CDR3aa: CASSYEGANTEAFF; CDR3nt: TGTGCCAGCAGTTATGAGGGGGCGAACACTGAAGCTTTCTTT
j_gene: TRBJ2-7; abundance: .; d_gene: TRBD2; v_gene: TRBV6-5; CDR3aa: CASSYSGTSGGYEQYF; CDR3nt: TGTGCCAGCAGTTACTCGGGGACTAGCGGGGGCTACGAGCAGTACTTC
j_gene: TRBJ1-6; abundance: .; d_gene: .; v_gene: TRBV7-9; CDR3aa: CASSPATYAREPLNF; CDR3nt: TGTGCCAGCAGCCCAGCAACATACGCCAGGGAACCCCTCAACTTT
j_gene: TRBJ2-7; abundance: few; d_gene: TRBD2; v_gene: TRBV6-5; CDR3aa: CASSSLAGGEQYF; CDR3nt: TGTGCCAGCAGTTCACTAGCGGGGGGTGAGCAGTACTTC
j_gene: TRBJ1-6; abundance: .; d_gene: .; v_gene: TRBV25-1; CDR3aa: CASRPHEQNSPLHF; CDR3nt: TGTGCCAGCAGACCGCACGAACAGAATTCACCCCTCCACTTT
j_gene: TRBJ1-2; abundance: .; d_gene: .; v_gene: TRBV7-9; CDR3aa: CASSLDGGVWYGYTF; CDR3nt: TGTGCCAGCAGCTTAGATGGGGGGGTGTGGTATGGCTACACCTTC
j_gene: TRBJ2-2; abundance: .; d_gene: TRBD2; v_gene: TRBV5-6; CDR3aa: CASSPTRTSGIATGELFF; CDR3nt: TGTGCCAGCAGCCCAACTCGGACTAGCGGGATAGCCACCGGGGAGCTGTTTTTT
j_gene: TRBJ1-2; abundance: .; d_gene: TRBD1; v_gene: TRBV7-6; CDR3aa: CASSPRTGLHYGYTF; CDR3nt: TGTGCCAGCAGCCCACGGACAGGTCTTCACTATGGCTACACCTTC
j_gene: TRBJ1-2; abundance: .; d_gene: TRBD1; v_gene: TRBV27; CDR3aa: CASSLDGTGVYGYTF; CDR3nt: TGTGCCAGCAGTTTAGATGGGACAGGGGTGTATGGCTACACCTTC